This T cell receptor beta chain was identified during a study of Ad26.COV2.S vaccination and SARS-CoV-2 variants. V lost 7 bases and J lost 7, with 19 bases in between. The CDR3 contains 14 residues. Germline V gene sequence: CDR1 LNHDA, CDR2 SQIVND (reference sequence). The data were produced by immunoSEQ multiplex PCR, yet TCRdb's version contains in-frame clones alone and is incomplete. Of some 190,000 clones listed, around 90% are singletons. Study-level results: Responses of T cells in total may have been underestimated by the TCR breadth and depth analyses.

A remark on this clone: Antigen specificity is unknown.

This receptor was obtained from a human donor who had recovered from COVID-19. Material: peripheral blood, obtained after recovery from COVID-19. This chain joins TRBV19 and TRBJ1-2, with a possible D match to TRBD1 (5 bases). CDR3 DNA sequence: TGTGCCAGTACCCGGGCCGAGGGGATCTTTGGCTACACCTTC. Its protein product is CASTRAEGIFGYTF.